According to its frequency, the clone carrying this T cell receptor beta chain is medium-sized. The antigen is undetermined. What made the TCR beta cDNA was 5'RACE template switching with UMIs. TCRdb processed the 5' RACE reads again and assigns one entry to each CDR3 protein, with no DNA. In all, the sample yields roughly 330 distinct CDR3 sequences. The CDR3 length is 15 residues. Germline-derived CDR1 and CDR2 are DFQATT and SNEGSKA (reference sequence). The data were taken from a study of T cells expressing NK-cell markers. Turning to the study itself: It was sorted CD3+CD56-NKG2C+, CD3+CD56+NKG2C- and CD3+CD56+NKG2C+ T cells that provided the TCR beta repertoires. Among eight sequenced donors, seven carried HCMV seropositivity while one was seronegative.

Study outcomes and limitations: In a handful of donors, dominant CD3+CD56+NKG2C+ clones formed about 1.0-7.5% of CD8+ cells.

V usage is TRBV20-1 and J usage is TRBJ2-2; the TRBD2 assignment by TCRdb is unverifiable without DNA. This sequence was found in a woman between 18 and 70 years old in good health. Sequenced input: blood T cells: a sorted CD56 or NKG2C T cell subset, CD4+ or CD8+ T cells, or bulk PBMC T cells (not recorded which). The CDR3: CSASLASPNTGELFF.